This passage covers 24 T cell receptor beta chains from one sample sequenced in a study of cytomegalovirus exposure and HLA in healthy donors (dated by TCRdb to about 2017). The method was the immunoSEQ multiplex PCR assay. A mixture of 60 forward primers for TCR Vbeta segments and 13 reverse primers for TCR Jbeta segments was used in the multiplex PCR. TCRdb took this table from immuneACCESS and kept in-frame rearrangements with V and J called. Such tables lack part of the clones; where checked against another copy, unresolved V genes explain under half of the gap, and the rest is unexplained. Here the sample has 110,000 to 150,000 clones; roughly 80% occur a single time. The top ten constitute 4.5% of the sample. The specimen was PBMCs. Receptors were obtained from a man aged 35 to 55 in good health and CMV-seronegative.

The genes are TRBV29-1 and TRBJ1-1; D may be TRBD1 (6 bases). This CDR3 spans 14 amino acids. Between the trimmed V and J ends, which lost 3 bases and 2 bases, there was a span of 13 bases. Germline-derived CDR1 and CDR2 are SQVTM and ANQGSEA. CDR3 sequence: CSVDPGQENTEAFF. The CDR3 DNA follows: TGCAGCGTTGATCCGGGACAAGAAAACACTGAAGCTTTCTTT. The entire variable domain, with the rest obtained from reference TRBV29-1 and TRBJ1-1, is as follows: SAVISQKPSRDICQRGTSLTIQCQVDSQVTMMFWYRQQPGQSLTLIATANQGSEATYESGFVIDKFPISRPNLTFSTLTVSNMSPEDSSIYLCSVDPGQENTEAFFGQGTRLTVV.

The chain joins TRBV19 to TRBJ1-1, with 11 bases matching TRBD1. V lost 4 bases and J lost 4; bases outside the gene matches: 5. Germline CDR1 and CDR2: LNHDA and SQIVND (reference sequence). The CDR3 sequence is 15 residues long. The CDR3 protein is CASSKPGQGVTEAFF. The CDR3 coding sequence is TGTGCCAGTAGTAAACCGGGACAGGGGGTCACTGAAGCTTTCTTT. The full variable domain, completed using reference TRBV19 and TRBJ1-1, is DGGITQSPKYLFRKEGQNVTLSCEQNLNHDAMYWYRQDPGQGLRLIYYSQIVNDFQKGDIAEGYSVSREKKESFPLTVTSAQKNPTAFYLCASSKPGQGVTEAFFGQGTRLTVV.

This chain links TRBV19 with TRBJ2-1; 10 bases line up with TRBD2. The length of the CDR3 is 15 residues. After removal of 7 bases from V and 7 bases from J, the junction contained 10 bases not matched to a gene. CDR1 LNHDA and CDR2 SQIVND come from the germline V gene (reference sequence). The CDR3 spells CASTEIAGGLNEQFF. The CDR3 region has the DNA TGTGCCAGTACCGAAATAGCGGGGGGTCTAAATGAGCAGTTCTTC.

The chain is built from TRBV5-6 and TRBJ2-7; 9 nucleotides agree with TRBD1. CDR3 length equals 15 residues. The ends lost 2 bases at V and 0 bases at J; junction bases unmatched: 3. From germline, CDR1 is SGHDT and CDR2 YYEEEE. The chain's CDR3 is CASSFRGQGSYEQYF. The CDR3 DNA reads as TGTGCCAGCAGCTTCAGGGGACAGGGCTCCTACGAGCAGTACTTC.

The J gene is TRBJ1-6, the V gene TRBV14; D may be TRBD1 (6 bases). The length of the CDR3 is 15 residues. Trimming cost V 4 bases and J 6 bases, with 13 bases left between them. CDR1 and CDR2 from the germline V gene are SGHDN and FVKESK. CDR3 sequence reads: CASSPRQALNSPLHF. DNA for the CDR3: TGTGCCAGCAGCCCCCGACAGGCTCTTAATTCACCCCTCCACTTT.

The chain couples TRBV4-2 to TRBJ2-5; 7 bases agree with TRBD1. Trimming cost V 2 bases and J 1 base; bases outside gene matches: 4. The CDR3 runs 15 residues. Germline V gives CDR1 LGHNA, CDR2 YNFKEQ. The CDR3 DNA reads as TGTGCCAGCAGCCAACAGACAGGGTCCCAAGAGACCCAGTACTTC. Translation gives CASSQQTGSQETQYF.

This chain uses TRBV29-1 with TRBJ2-7; a weak D match, TRBD1 (6 bases). The CDR3 covers 12 residues. Germline assignment: CDR1 SQVTM and CDR2 ANQGSEA. With 7 bases removed from V and 3 bases from J, the gap between germline ends came to 13 bases. The CDR3 nucleotides are TGCAGCGGCAGGACAGCCCTCTACGAGCAGTACTTC. This encodes CSGRTALYEQYF.

The V call is TRBV7-8, the J call TRBJ2-1; D remains unclear. V was cut by 3 bases and J by 9 bases, with 6 bases left in between. CDR3 length equals 11 residues. Germline-derived CDR1 and CDR2 are SGHVS and FQNEAQ. The CDR3 sequence: CASSFGGEQFF. The CDR3, as DNA: TGTGCCAGCAGCTTTGGCGGTGAGCAGTTCTTC.

The chain joins TRBV6-6 to TRBJ1-2; 7 bases agree with TRBD1. The CDR3 spans 13 residues. Germline V gene data show CDR1 as MNHNY and CDR2 as SVGAGI (reference sequence). Trimming removed 8 bases from V and 8 bases from J; junction bases left unmatched: 11. CDR3 sequence reads: CASHARLGGGYTF. CDR3 bases: TGTGCCAGCCACGCCCGTTTAGGGGGCGGCTACACCTTC.

The chain employs TRBV5-1 and TRBJ1-2; TRBD1 matches at 7 bases. The CDR3 has 15 residues. J gave up 3 bases and V 0 bases, and 5 bases lay outside the gene matches. Germline V gene data show CDR1 as SGHRS and CDR2 as YFSETQ. The CDR3 coding sequence is TGCGCCAGCAGCTTGGATGACAGGGAGCACTATGGCTACACCTTC. Its translation: CASSLDDREHYGYTF.

The chain combines TRBV19 with TRBJ2-5; D is perhaps TRBD2 (6 bases). CDR1 is LNHDA and CDR2 is SQIVND in the germline V gene (reference sequence). The V end lost 4 bases, the J end lost 2 bases, and 11 bases lay between the germline ends. CDR3 length equals 14 residues. CDR3 DNA: TGTGCCAGTAGTACCGGGACTCTGCAAGAGACCCAGTACTTC. It codes for CASSTGTLQETQYF. Together with reference TRBV19 and TRBJ2-5, the CDR3 gives the full variable domain: DGGITQSPKYLFRKEGQNVTLSCEQNLNHDAMYWYRQDPGQGLRLIYYSQIVNDFQKGDIAEGYSVSREKKESFPLTVTSAQKNPTAFYLCASSTGTLQETQYFGPGTRLLVL.

This chain uses TRBV27 with TRBJ1-2; TRBD1 might be the D (5 bases). Trimming shortened V by 3 bases and J by 8 bases, and 7 bases separated the two germline ends. The CDR3 extends over 11 amino acids. The germline V gene has CDR1 MNHEY and CDR2 SMNVEV (reference sequence). The CDR3 nucleotides read TGTGCCAGCAGTTTCAAGGGGGGCTACACCTTC. It codes for CASSFKGGYTF.

Details on this clone: The junction departs from germline at one end; a sequencing error may be responsible. V usage is TRBV2 and J usage is TRBJ2-7; D unresolved. There are 13 residues in the CDR3. Germline V gene data show CDR1 as SNHLY and CDR2 as FYNNEI. CDR3 nucleotides: TGTGCCAGCAGTGGTAGCCTCTCCTACGGGCAGTACTTC. Protein sequence: CASSGSLSYGQYF.

V gene TRBV7-9 combines with J gene TRBJ2-6; possibly TRBD2 for D (7 bases). The CDR3 loop spans 18 amino acids. Trimming removed 2 bases at V and 0 bases at J, with 14 bases between. CDR1 and CDR2 from the germline V gene are SEHNR and FQNEAQ (reference sequence). The CDR3 nucleotides read TGTGCCAGCAGCTTACGGCAGGGGACTAACTCTGGGGCCAACGTCCTGACTTTC. This encodes CASSLRQGTNSGANVLTF.

The gene calls are TRBV7-8 and TRBJ2-2; 9 bases match TRBD2. Germline CDR1 is SGHVS and CDR2 is FQNEAQ. J was trimmed by 2 bases and V by 6 bases; bases with no gene match: 10. The CDR3 extends over 17 amino acids. The CDR3 is CASSNTAGTSNTGELFF. CDR3 coding DNA: TGTGCCAGCAGTAATACCGCCGGGACTAGCAACACCGGGGAGCTGTTTTTT. Based on the CDR3 plus reference TRBV7-8 and TRBJ2-2, the full variable domain is GAGVSQSPRYKVAKRGQDVALRCDPISGHVSLFWYQQALGQGPEFLTYFQNEAQLDKSGLPSDRFFAERPEGSVSTLKIQRTQQEDSAVYLCASSNTAGTSNTGELFFGEGSRLTVL.

A single count supports this clone. The chain has TRBV6-5 and TRBJ2-5; 10 bases align to TRBD1. The J call may not be correct, given that the DNA end is closer to TRBJ2-7. Germline V gene sequence: CDR1 MNHEY, CDR2 SVGAGI. There are 14 residues in the CDR3. CDR3 amino acids: CASNPTGGFYEQYF. The CDR3 coding sequence is TGTGCCAGCAATCCGACAGGGGGCTTCTACGAGCAGTACTTC.

V usage is TRBV25-1 and J usage is TRBJ1-1; perhaps TRBD1 as D (5 bases). The CDR3 has 13 residues. Trimming pared 7 bases from V and 4 bases from J, leaving 13 bases between. CDR1 is MGHDK, CDR2 SYGVNS, per germline. CDR3 in DNA: TGTGCCAGCAATGGACAACGAACCACTGAAGCTTTCTTT. It is translated as CASNGQRTTEAFF.

V is TRBV28 and J is TRBJ1-2; D is unresolved. Between the trimmed V and J ends, which lost 2 bases and 6 bases, there was a span of 13 bases. This CDR3 region has 14 residues. In germline, CDR1 is MDHEN, CDR2 SYDVKM. CDR3: CASSLPPPLNGYTF. CDR3 DNA: TGTGCCAGCAGTTTACCCCCTCCCCTTAATGGCTACACCTTC.

The CDR3, as DNA: TGTGCCAGCAGCCTCACACGGGGGACTGAAGCTTTCTTT. Translation: CASSLTRGTEAFF. The gene calls are TRBV11-2 and TRBJ1-1, with D perhaps TRBD1 (5 bases). The CDR3 sequence is 13 residues long. Germline assignment: CDR1 SGHAT and CDR2 FQNNGV. V was trimmed by 5 bases and J by 5 bases, leaving 12 bases between them.

The chain recombines TRBV6-1 with TRBJ1-5; D unresolved. The length of the CDR3 is 15 residues. Trimming removed 7 bases from V and 2 bases from J, with 15 bases in between. Germline V gives CDR1 MNHNS, CDR2 SASEGT. The CDR3 is CASNQPRVGNQPQHF. As DNA, the CDR3 is TGTGCCAGCAACCAGCCGAGGGTGGGCAATCAGCCCCAGCATTTT.

The chain employs TRBV5-1 and TRBJ2-2; tentatively, D is TRBD1 (6 bases). This CDR3 has 16 amino acids. Germline CDR1 reads SGHRS; CDR2 reads YFSETQ. The ends were cut back, 7 bases at V and 0 bases at J, with 16 bases in the middle. The DNA for the CDR3 is TGCGCCAGCCGACCCCCCGGGACAACGAACACCGGGGAGCTGTTTTTT. Residues: CASRPPGTTNTGELFF.

The chain uses TRBV7-2 and TRBJ2-5, with 7 bases lining up with TRBD2. V shed 5 bases, J shed 1 base, and the junction held 4 bases outside the gene matches. This CDR3 has 14 residues. Germline lookup yields CDR1 SGHTA and CDR2 FQGNSA. The CDR3 nucleotides are TGTGCCAGCAGCCTCCAGCGGGGCCAAGAGACCCAGTACTTC. Residues: CASSLQRGQETQYF.

The chain couples TRBV2 to TRBJ2-1; a possible D gene is TRBD2 (6 bases). Trimming took 2 bases from V and 2 from J, leaving 13 bases between them. Germline assignment: CDR1 SNHLY and CDR2 FYNNEI. This CDR3 has 16 amino acids. The CDR3 loop is CASSERGGVTYNEQFF. CDR3 DNA sequence: TGTGCCAGCAGTGAAAGGGGCGGGGTCACCTACAATGAGCAGTTCTTC. The full variable domain, completed using reference TRBV2 and TRBJ2-1, is EPEVTQTPSHQVTQMGQEVILRCVPISNHLYFYWYRQILGQKVEFLVSFYNNEISEKSEIFDDQFSVERPDGSNFTLKIRSTKLEDSAMYFCASSERGGVTYNEQFFGPGTRLTVL.

This clone was detected a few times. This chain links TRBV12-5 with TRBJ1-6; D might be TRBD1 (5 bases). Looked up from germline, CDR1 is LGHNT and CDR2 is FRNRAP. The germline V and J ends were trimmed by 1 base and 5 bases, with 6 bases remaining between them. The CDR3 spans 14 residues. The CDR3 DNA is TGTGCTAGTGGTTTGGGGGGCAATAATTCACCCCTCCACTTT. It yields the protein CASGLGGNNSPLHF.